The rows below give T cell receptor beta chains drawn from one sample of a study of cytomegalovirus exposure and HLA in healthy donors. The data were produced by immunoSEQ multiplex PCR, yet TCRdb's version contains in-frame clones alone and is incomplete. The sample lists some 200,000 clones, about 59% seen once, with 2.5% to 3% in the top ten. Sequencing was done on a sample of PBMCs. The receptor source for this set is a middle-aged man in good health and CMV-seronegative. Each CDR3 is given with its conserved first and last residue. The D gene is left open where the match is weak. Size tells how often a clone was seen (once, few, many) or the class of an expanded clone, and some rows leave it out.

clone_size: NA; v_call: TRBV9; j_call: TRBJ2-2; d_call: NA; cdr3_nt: TGTGCCAGCAGCGTGGTTTCGGGTACCGGGGAGCTGTTTTTT; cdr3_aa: CASSVVSGTGELFF
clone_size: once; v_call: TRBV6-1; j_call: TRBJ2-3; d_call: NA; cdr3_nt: TGTGCCAGCAGTGAGGGAGCGTCTAGCACAGATACGCAGTATTTT; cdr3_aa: CASSEGASSTDTQYF
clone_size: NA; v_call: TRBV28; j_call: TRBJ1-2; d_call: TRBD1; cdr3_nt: TGTGCCAGCAGTTCGGTTACAGGGGGTCTAGGTTATGGCTACACCTTC; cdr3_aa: CASSSVTGGLGYGYTF
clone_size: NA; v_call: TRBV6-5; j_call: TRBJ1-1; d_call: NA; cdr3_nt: TGTGCCAGCAGTGCGCAGGGTATGGCTTTCTTT; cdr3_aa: CASSAQGMAFF
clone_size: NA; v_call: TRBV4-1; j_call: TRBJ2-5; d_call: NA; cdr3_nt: TGCGCCAGCAGCCAACTTCTAGCGTCCGATGGACAAGAGACCCAGTACTTC; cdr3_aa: CASSQLLASDGQETQYF
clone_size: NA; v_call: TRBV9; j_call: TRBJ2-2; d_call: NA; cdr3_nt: TGTGCCAGCATAGCTTCTAACACCGGGGAGCTGTTTTTT; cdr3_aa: CASIASNTGELFF
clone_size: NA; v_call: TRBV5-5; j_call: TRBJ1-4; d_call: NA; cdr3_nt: TGTGCCAGCAGTAGGGGATTTCCGACTAATGAAAAACTGTTTTTT; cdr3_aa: CASSRGFPTNEKLFF
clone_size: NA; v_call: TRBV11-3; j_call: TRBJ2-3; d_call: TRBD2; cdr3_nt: TGTGCCAGCAGCTCTACTAGCGGGAGGGCCGGCGATACGCAGTATTTT; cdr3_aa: CASSSTSGRAGDTQYF
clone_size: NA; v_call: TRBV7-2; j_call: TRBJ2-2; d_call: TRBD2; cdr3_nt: TGTGCCAGCAGCTCAGGGACTAGCGGGAGGGACGGGGAGCTGTTTTTT; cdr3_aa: CASSSGTSGRDGELFF
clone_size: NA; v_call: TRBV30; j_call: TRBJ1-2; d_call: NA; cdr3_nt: TGTGCCTGGAGTACAGTGGGGGCGAAGGGCTACACCTTC; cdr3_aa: CAWSTVGAKGYTF
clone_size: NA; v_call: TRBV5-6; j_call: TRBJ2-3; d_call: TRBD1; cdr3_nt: TGTGCCAGCAGCCCGAAGCGGAACAGGGGGCACAGCACAGATACGCAGTATTTT; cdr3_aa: CASSPKRNRGHSTDTQYF
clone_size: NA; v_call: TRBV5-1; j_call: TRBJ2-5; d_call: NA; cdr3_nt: TGCGCCAGCAGCGTTCAGAGCGGTACTGGAGAGACCCAGTACTTC; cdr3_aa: CASSVQSGTGETQYF
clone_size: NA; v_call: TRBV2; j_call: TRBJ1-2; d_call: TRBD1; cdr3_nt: TGTGCCAGCAGTTTGGGACAGGGTCCCTACACCTTC; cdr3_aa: CASSLGQGPYTF
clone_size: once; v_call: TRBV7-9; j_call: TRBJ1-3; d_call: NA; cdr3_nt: TGTGCCAGCAGCAAAGAGGGCGTGGGAAACACCATATATTTT; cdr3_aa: CASSKEGVGNTIYF
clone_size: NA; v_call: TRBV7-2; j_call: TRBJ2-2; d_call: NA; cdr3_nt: TGTGCCAGCACTTCTTCAGGGAATCCCGGGGAGCTGTTTTTT; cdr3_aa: CASTSSGNPGELFF
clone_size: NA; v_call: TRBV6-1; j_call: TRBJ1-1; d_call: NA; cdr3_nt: TGTGCCAGCAGTGAAGCGCTCCGGGGAGAAGCTTTCTTT; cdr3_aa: CASSEALRGEAFF
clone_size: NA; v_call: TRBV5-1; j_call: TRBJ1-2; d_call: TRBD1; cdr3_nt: TGCGCCAGCAGCTTGCAGGGACAGGAAAAAACCTTC; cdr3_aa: CASSLQGQEKTF
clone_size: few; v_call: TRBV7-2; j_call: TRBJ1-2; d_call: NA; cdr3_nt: TGTGCCAGCAGCAATAACGGGTTATATGGCTACACCTTC; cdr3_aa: CASSNNGLYGYTF
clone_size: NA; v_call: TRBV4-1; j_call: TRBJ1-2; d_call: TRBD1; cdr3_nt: TGCGCCAGCAGCCTCACACAGGGGAATATAGTCGACTATGGCTACACCTTC; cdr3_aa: CASSLTQGNIVDYGYTF
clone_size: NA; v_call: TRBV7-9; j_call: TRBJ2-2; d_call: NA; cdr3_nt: TGTGCCAGCAGCCACTGGGACTTGAAGAACACCGGGGAGCTGTTTTTT; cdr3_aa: CASSHWDLKNTGELFF
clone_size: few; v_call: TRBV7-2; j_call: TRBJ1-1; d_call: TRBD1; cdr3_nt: TGTGCCAGCAGACGACAGGGAGGAAACACTGAAGCTTTCTTT; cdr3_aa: CASRRQGGNTEAFF
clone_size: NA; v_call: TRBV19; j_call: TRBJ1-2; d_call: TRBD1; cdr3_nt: TGTGCCAGTAGCTGGGACAGGGTGAATGATGGCTACACCTTC; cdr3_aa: CASSWDRVNDGYTF
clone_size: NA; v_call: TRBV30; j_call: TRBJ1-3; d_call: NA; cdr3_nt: TGTGCCTGGAGTCGGGGTCGGCACTCTGGAAACACCATATATTTT; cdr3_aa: CAWSRGRHSGNTIYF
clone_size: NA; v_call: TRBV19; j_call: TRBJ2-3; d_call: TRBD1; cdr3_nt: TGTGCCAGTAGGGGACAGGTGTCCACAGATACGCAGTATTTT; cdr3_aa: CASRGQVSTDTQYF
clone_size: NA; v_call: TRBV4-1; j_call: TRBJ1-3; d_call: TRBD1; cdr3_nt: TGCGCCAGCAGACAGATTTATGGGACAGACGGAAACACCATATATTTT; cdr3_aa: CASRQIYGTDGNTIYF
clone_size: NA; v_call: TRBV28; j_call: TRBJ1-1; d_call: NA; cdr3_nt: TGTGCCAGCAGGTACGGGACTCTCAACACTGAAGCTTTCTTT; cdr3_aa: CASRYGTLNTEAFF
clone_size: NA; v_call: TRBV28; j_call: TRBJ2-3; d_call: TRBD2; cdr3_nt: TGTGCCAGCAGTCCAAGCGGGGGGAGGACAGATACGCAGTATTTT; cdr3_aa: CASSPSGGRTDTQYF
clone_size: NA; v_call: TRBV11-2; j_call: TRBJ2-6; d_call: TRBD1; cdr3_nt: TGTGCCAGCAGCCTGGGACAGGGGACAGGGGCCAACGTCCTGACTTTC; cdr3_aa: CASSLGQGTGANVLTF
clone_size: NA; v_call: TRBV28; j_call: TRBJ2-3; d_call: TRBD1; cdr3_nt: TGTGCCAGCAGCCGAGGGGGCAGCGCAGATACGCAGTATTTT; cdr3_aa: CASSRGGSADTQYF
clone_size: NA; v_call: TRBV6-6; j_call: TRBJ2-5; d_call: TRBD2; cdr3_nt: TGTGCCAGCAGTTTCCCCCCCCGCGGGAGCGGAGAGACCCAGTACTTC; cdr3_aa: CASSFPPRGSGETQYF
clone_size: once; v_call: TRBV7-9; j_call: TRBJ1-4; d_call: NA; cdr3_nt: TGTTCCAGCAGCTACGCTACCCCTTCCAGGGGCCTCAATGAAAAACTGTTTTTT; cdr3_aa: CSSSYATPSRGLNEKLFF
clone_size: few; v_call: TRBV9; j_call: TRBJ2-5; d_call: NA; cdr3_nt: TGTGCCAGCAGCGTAGCCGGGACATACTTGGAGACCCAGTACTTC; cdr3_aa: CASSVAGTYLETQYF
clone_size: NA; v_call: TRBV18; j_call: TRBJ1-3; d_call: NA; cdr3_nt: TGTGCCAGCTCACCACCGAATTCCCTGGGAGGTACGGGAAACACCATATATTTT; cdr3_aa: CASSPPNSLGGTGNTIYF
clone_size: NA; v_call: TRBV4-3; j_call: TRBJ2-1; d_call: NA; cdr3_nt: TGCGCCAGCAGCCACCCTCCGGGACTGGGAGACTACAATGAGCAGTTCTTC; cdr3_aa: CASSHPPGLGDYNEQFF
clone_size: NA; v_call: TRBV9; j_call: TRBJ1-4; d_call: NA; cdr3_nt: TGTGCCAGCAGCGTAGGCGGGGCAGGGTCGGGAGAAAAACTGTTTTTT; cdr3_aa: CASSVGGAGSGEKLFF
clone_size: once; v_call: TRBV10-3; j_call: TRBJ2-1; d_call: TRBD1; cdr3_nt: TGTGCCATCAGTTTCAAAGGACAGGGTGAGGGTGAGCAGTTCTTC; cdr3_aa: CAISFKGQGEGEQFF
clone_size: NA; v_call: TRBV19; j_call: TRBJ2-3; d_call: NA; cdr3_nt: TGTGCCAGTAGGGGAGTCGGAGATACGCAGTATTTT; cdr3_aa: CASRGVGDTQYF
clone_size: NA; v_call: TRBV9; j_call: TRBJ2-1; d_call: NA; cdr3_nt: TGTGCCAGCAGCGTAGGGGAGGGGGATGAGCAGTTCTTC; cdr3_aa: CASSVGEGDEQFF
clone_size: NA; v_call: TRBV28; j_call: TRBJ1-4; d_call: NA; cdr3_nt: TGTGCCAGCAGTTTGCCGGGGGCAACTAATGAAAAACTGTTTTTT; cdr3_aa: CASSLPGATNEKLFF
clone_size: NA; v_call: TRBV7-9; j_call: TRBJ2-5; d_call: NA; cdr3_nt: TGTGCCAGCACTAAAGGGGGGGTCGGACGCCGCCAAGAGACCCAGTACTTC; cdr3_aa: CASTKGGVGRRQETQYF
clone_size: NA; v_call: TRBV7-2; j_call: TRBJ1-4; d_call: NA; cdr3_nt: TGTGCCAGCAGCTTCGAGCACACGGACTTGGGCGAAAAACTGTTTTTT; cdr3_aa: CASSFEHTDLGEKLFF
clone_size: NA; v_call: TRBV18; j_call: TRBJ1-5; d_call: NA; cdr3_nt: TGTGCCAGCTCACCACCAATCCTGTTCAATCAGCCCCAGCATTTT; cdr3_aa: CASSPPILFNQPQHF
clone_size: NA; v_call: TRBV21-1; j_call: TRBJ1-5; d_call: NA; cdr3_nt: TGTGCCAGCAGCAGGGGGGGACACGACCAGCCCCAGCATTTT; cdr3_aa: CASSRGGHDQPQHF
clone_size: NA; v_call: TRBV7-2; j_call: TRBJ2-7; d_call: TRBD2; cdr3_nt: TGTGCCAGCAGCTTAGCACTAGCGGGTTACGAGCAGTACTTC; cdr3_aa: CASSLALAGYEQYF
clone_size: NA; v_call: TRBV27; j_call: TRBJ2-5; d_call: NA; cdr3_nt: TGTGCCAGCAGTCCACTTTATACCCGGGCCCAGTACTTC; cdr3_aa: CASSPLYTRAQYF
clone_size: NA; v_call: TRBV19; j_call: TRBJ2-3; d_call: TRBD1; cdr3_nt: TGTGCCAGTAGTACCGGACAGGGACCAAACACAGATACGCAGTATTTT; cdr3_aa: CASSTGQGPNTDTQYF
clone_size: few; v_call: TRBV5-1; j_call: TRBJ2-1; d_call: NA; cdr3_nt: TGCGCCAGCAGCTCCCAGGCCGGTGGGAATGAGCAGTTCTTC; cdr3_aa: CASSSQAGGNEQFF
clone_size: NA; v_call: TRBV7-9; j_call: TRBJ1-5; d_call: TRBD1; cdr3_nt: TGTTCCAGCAGCTTTGAACAGGGGGGGGGCAATCAGCCCCAGCATTTT; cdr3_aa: CSSSFEQGGGNQPQHF
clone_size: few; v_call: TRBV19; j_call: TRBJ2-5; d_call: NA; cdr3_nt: TGTGCCAGTAGTAGAACCGGGACATTCAGGGAGACCCAGTACTTC; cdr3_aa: CASSRTGTFRETQYF
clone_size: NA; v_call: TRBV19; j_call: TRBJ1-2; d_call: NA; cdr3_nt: TGTGCCAGTAGTATAAGATTGGGGCGCGCCTGGGGCTACACCTTC; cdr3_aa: CASSIRLGRAWGYTF
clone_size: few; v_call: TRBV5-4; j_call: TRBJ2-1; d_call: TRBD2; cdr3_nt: TGTGCCAGCAGCTTGATAAGGACTAGCGGGGGGGTAAGGCAGTTCTTC; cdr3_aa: CASSLIRTSGGVRQFF
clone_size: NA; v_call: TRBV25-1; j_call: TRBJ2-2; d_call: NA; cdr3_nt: TGTGCCAGCAGTGAATATGGGGCAGGGGTAACCGGGGAGCTGTTTTTT; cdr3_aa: CASSEYGAGVTGELFF